The present T cell receptor (beta chain) was sequenced within a study of T cell responses to AZD1222 COVID-19 vaccine. Germline V gene data show CDR1 as SGDLS and CDR2 as YYNGEE. This CDR3 has 15 residues. V was pared by 2 bases and J by 2 bases, with 12 bases between. The table came from immunoSEQ multiplex PCR; TCRdb's copy has only in-frame clones and leaves some out. The repertoire has about 68,000 clones, about 88% of them found once; the top ten carry 7.8%. The source was peripheral blood, collected on day 0 of AZD1222 vaccination. This TCR was recovered from an adult in good health. The gene calls are TRBV9 and TRBJ2-3; D possibly corresponds to TRBD1 (6 bases). CDR3 residues: CASSVQTGATDTQYF. CDR3 DNA sequence: TGTGCCAGCAGCGTCCAGACAGGCGCCACAGATACGCAGTATTTT.